This T cell receptor beta chain was documented in a study of tumor-infiltrating lymphocytes in oesophageal squamous cell carcinoma listed by TCRdb under 2016. V is shortened by 8 bases, J by 11 bases, and the region joining them spans 27 bases. From the cysteine up to the phenylalanine, the CDR3 has a length of 15 residues. The DNA shown is the 45-base CDR3, in frame from base 1. With respect to this clonotype: No cognate antigen has been identified for it. This could be a read error, since a much larger clone is one nucleotide away.

Library preparation was by PCR. TCRdb shows the sequencer as Illumina HiSeq 2000. Through fastp at Q25 and MiXCR, TCRdb rebuilt clones from the public reads, retaining in-frame beta chains. Records with the same CDR3 protein are collapsed into one entry carrying the most frequent genes and DNA. The sample records some 16,000 distinct CDR3 sequences, approximately 46% of which are singletons. The ten most abundant clones make up around 35% of the sample. Sequencing was carried out using normal esophageal tissue next to the tumor. The chain uses TRBV12-3 or TRBV12-4 and TRBJ2-5; tentative D gene TRBD2, with 6 bases matching. This clonotype was sampled from a female donor with esophageal squamous cell carcinoma. The DNA sequence follows: TGTGCCAGCGGTGCGTTGGCGGGATCCTACAATGAGCAGTACTTC. This is translated as CASGALAGSYNEQYF.